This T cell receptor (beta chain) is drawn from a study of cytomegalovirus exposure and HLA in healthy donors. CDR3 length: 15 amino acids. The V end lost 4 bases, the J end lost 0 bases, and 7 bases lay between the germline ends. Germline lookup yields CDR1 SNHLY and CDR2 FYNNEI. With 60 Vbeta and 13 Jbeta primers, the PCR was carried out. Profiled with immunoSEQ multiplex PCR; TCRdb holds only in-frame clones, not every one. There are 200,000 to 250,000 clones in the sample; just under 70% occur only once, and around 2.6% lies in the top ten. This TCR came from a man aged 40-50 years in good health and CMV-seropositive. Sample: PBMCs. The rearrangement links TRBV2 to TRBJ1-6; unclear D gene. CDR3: CASSVGISYNSPLHF. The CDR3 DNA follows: TGTGCCAGCAGTGTTGGCATCTCCTATAATTCACCCCTCCACTTT.